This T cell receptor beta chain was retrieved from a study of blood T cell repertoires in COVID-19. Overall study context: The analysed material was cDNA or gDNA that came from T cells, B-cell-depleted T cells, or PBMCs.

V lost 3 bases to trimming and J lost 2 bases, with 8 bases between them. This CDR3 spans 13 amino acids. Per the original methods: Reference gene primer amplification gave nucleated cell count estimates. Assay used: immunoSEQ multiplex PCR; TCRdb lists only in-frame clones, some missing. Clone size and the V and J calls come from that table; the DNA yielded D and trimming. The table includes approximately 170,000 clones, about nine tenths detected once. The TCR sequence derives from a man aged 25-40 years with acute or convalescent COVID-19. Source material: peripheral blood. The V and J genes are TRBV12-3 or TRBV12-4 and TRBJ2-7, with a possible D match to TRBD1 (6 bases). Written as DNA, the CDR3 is TGTGCCAGCAGTTTGACAGGTACCTACGAGCAGTACTTC. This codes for CASSLTGTYEQYF.